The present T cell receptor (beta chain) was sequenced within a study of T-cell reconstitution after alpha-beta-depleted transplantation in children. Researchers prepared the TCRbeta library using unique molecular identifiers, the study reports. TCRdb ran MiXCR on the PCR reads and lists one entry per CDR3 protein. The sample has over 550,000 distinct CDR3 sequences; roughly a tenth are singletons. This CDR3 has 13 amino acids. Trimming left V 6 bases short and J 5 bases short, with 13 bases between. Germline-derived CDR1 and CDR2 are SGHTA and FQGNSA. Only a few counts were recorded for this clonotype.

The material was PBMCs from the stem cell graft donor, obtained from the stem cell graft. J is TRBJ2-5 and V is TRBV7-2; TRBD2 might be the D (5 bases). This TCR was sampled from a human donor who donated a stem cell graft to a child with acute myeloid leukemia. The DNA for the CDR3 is TGTGCCAGCAGAACAAGCGGTCCTGAGACCCAGTACTTC. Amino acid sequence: CASRTSGPETQYF.